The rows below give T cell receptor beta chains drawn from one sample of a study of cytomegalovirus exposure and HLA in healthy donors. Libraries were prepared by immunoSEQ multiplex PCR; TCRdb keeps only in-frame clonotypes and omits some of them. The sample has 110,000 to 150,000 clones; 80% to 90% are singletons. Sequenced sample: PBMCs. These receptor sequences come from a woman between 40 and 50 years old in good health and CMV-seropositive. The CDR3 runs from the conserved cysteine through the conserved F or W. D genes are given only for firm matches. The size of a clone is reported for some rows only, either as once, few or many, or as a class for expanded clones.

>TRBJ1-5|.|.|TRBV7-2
CASSLVGGGSSNQPQHF
TGTGCCAGCAGCTTAGTGGGGGGGGGAAGTAGCAATCAGCCCCAGCATTTT
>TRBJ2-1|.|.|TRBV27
CASTPESSYNEQFF
TGTGCCAGCACCCCAGAAAGCTCCTACAATGAGCAGTTCTTC
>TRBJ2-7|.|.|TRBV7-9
CASSLAGVQGYEQYF
TGTGCCAGCAGCTTAGCGGGGGTACAGGGTTACGAGCAGTACTTC
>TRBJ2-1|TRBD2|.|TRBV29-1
CSVGYGSGNEQFF
TGCAGCGTTGGTTATGGTAGCGGGAATGAGCAGTTCTTC
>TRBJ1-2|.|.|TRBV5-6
CASSPPTQVYGYTF
TGTGCCAGCAGCCCCCCTACGCAAGTCTATGGCTACACCTTC
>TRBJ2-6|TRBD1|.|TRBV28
CASRIGDSSGANVLTF
TGTGCCAGCAGAATAGGGGACAGTTCTGGGGCCAACGTCCTGACTTTC
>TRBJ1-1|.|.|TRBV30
CAWSEQVNTEAFF
TGTGCCTGGAGTGAACAGGTGAACACTGAAGCTTTCTTT
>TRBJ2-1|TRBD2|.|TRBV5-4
CASGGSDSGGADEQFF
TGTGCCAGCGGCGGATCCGATAGCGGGGGGGCCGATGAGCAGTTCTTC
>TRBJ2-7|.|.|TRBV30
CAWSPQGYEQYF
TGTGCCTGGAGTCCTCAGGGGTACGAGCAGTACTTC
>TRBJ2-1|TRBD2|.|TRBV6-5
CASSYPRGGRDEQFF
TGTGCCAGCAGTTACCCGCGGGGGGGCAGGGATGAGCAGTTCTTC
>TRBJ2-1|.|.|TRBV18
CASSPRSGEHNEQFF
TGTGCCAGCTCACCACGTTCAGGGGAGCACAATGAGCAGTTCTTC
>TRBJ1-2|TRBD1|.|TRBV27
CASRGQGRSNGYTF
TGTGCCAGCAGAGGACAGGGGAGGAGTAATGGCTACACCTTC
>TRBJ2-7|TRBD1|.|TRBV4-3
CASSRGTGGGYEQYF
TGCGCCAGCAGCCGGGGGACAGGCGGAGGCTACGAGCAGTACTTC
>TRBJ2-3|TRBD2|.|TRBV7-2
CASSPLAGGSADTQYF
TGTGCCAGCAGCCCGCTAGCGGGGGGAAGTGCAGATACGCAGTATTTT
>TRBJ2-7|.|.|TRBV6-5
CASSRGGPSYEQYF
TGTGCCAGCAGCCGCGGGGGCCCCTCCTACGAGCAGTACTTC
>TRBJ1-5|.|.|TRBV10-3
CAISDWLGGQPQHF
TGTGCCATCAGTGACTGGCTAGGTGGTCAGCCCCAGCATTTT
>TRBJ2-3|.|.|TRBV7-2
CASSLQHGTDTQYF
TGTGCCAGCAGCTTACAACACGGCACAGATACGCAGTATTTT
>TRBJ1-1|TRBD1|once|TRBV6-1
CASNLDRVVTEAFF
TGTGCCAGCAATCTAGACAGGGTTGTCACTGAAGCTTTCTTT
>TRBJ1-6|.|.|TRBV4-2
CASSQGVKGWPDSATSSYNSPLHF
TGTGCCAGCAGCCAAGGGGTCAAGGGCTGGCCCGACAGTGCGACTAGCTCCTATAATTCACCCCTCCACTTT
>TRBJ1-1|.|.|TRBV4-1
CASSQGLLDTEAFF
TGCGCCAGCAGCCAAGGACTTTTAGACACTGAAGCTTTCTTT
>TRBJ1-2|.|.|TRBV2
CASSDSPSSPGYTF
TGTGCCAGCAGTGACTCGCCTAGCAGTCCGGGCTACACCTTC
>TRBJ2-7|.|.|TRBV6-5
CASNRQGPSYEQYF
TGTGCCAGCAACCGGCAGGGGCCCTCCTACGAGCAGTACTTC
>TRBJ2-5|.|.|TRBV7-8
CASSSSFSRWETQYF
TGTGCCAGCAGCTCCTCATTCAGTCGCTGGGAGACCCAGTACTTC
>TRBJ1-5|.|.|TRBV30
CAWSGQTNQPQHF
TGTGCCTGGAGCGGACAGACCAATCAGCCCCAGCATTTT
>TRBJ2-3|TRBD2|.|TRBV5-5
CASSTSGSTDTQYF
TGTGCCAGCAGCACTAGCGGGAGCACAGATACGCAGTATTTT
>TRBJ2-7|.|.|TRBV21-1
CASSKRGYEQYF
TGTGCCAGCAGCAAACGGGGTTACGAGCAGTACTTC
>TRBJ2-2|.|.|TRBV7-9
CASSSEDGELFF
TGTGCCAGCAGCTCAGAGGACGGGGAGCTGTTTTTT
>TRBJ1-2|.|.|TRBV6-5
CASSQQGAGYTF
TGTGCCAGCAGTCAACAGGGTGCCGGCTACACCTTC